The sequence of this T cell receptor beta chain was determined in a study of blood T cell repertoires in COVID-19 (dated by TCRdb to the early 2020s). For context, the study as a whole: Samples from collaborators originated in the United States, Italy and Spain and spanned both the acute and convalescent phases of COVID-19. The prospective study material was composed of cDNA or gDNA derived from T cells, B-cell-depleted T cells, or PBMCs. Deeply sampled blood TCRbeta repertoires from subjects exposed to, actively infected with, or recovered from COVID-19 were included in the dataset. The repertoires were released in a freely available public database intended as a resource for research on the immune response to SARS-CoV-2. Samples came from the ongoing ImmuneRACE study (first 160 participants) plus 1,254 subjects from 6 global collaborators. Sample metadata almost always included a de-identified subject ID, COVID-19 status, age in years and sex. Where HLA class I and class II types were available, the types were taken from metadata supplied by the sample provider, not from assay-based typing. The study at large found these results: How much clinical and demographic metadata was included differed by source and by participant, and the metadata was provided uncurated.

TCRbeta CDR3 regions were amplified from genomic DNA by means of the immunoSEQ Assay, a bias-controlled multiplex PCR. Processing in the source paper ran as follows. Within the assay, amplification of reference gene primers was used to estimate how many nucleated cells each sample contained. To quantify the absolute abundance of each unique TCRbeta CDR3 rearrangement, sequence reads were collapsed and filtered. For each sample, productive Simpson clonality was calculated by taking the square root of Simpson's diversity index across productive rearrangements. Drawn from immuneACCESS, this table holds only the in-frame rearrangements with V and J called that TCRdb kept. Clones are partly lost; checked studies trace under half to an unresolved V gene and leave the rest unexplained. Clonal size and the V and J genes are those of that table, whereas D and trimming came from the DNA. The sample table holds approximately 100,000 clones, of which about 84% were seen once. The ten largest clones capture 4% to 5.5% of the sample.

Including cysteine and phenylalanine, the CDR3 has 13 amino acids. The retained sequence is limited to the CDR3, 39 bases, with the frame set at the first base. Here V drops 6 bases and J drops 4 bases, and the junction holds 1 base not matched to any gene. CDR1 SNHLY and CDR2 FYNNEI are derived from the germline V gene. The collaborating institutions used their own protocols to collect whole blood in K2EDTA tubes. For TCRbeta analysis, collaborators shipped samples as frozen whole blood, isolated PBMCs, or DNA extracted from either of those sample types. Concerning this clone itself: No cognate antigen has been identified for it. The input lacks base qualities; no much larger clone sits a single base away.

The clonotype comes from a man in his sixties with acute or convalescent COVID-19. The chain joins TRBV2 to TRBJ1-1, and 11 junction bases match TRBD1. Material for sequencing was peripheral blood. The DNA sequence is as follows: TGTGCCAGCAGAGGACAGGGGGCCACTGAAGCTTTCTTT. Its protein is CASRGQGATEAFF.